These 12 T cell receptor beta chains were sequenced from one sample in a study of OX40 agonist ivuxolimab in advanced cancers. This table comes from immunoSEQ multiplex PCR, and its TCRdb copy is limited to in-frame clones, with some not included. The table has about 75,000 clones, roughly nine tenths seen once; the top ten hold under 0.4%. The starting material was CD4+ or CD8+ T cells sorted from blood, obtained in a trial of the OX40 agonist ivuxolimab. The receptor source for this set is an adult with an advanced solid tumor such as melanoma, head and neck, liver or kidney cancer.

The chain joins TRBV4-3 to TRBJ1-3; 8 nucleotides align to TRBD1. Germline V CDR1 and CDR2: LGHNA, YSLEER. CDR3 length equals 15 residues. Unmatched junction bases numbered 0, after V lost 2 bases and J lost 0 bases. The CDR3 region has the DNA TGCGCCAGCAGCCAAACAGGGGGCTCTGGAAACACCATATATTTT. It specifies CASSQTGGSGNTIYF.

This chain joins TRBV5-1 and TRBJ2-3; the D gene is possibly TRBD2 (6 bases). Trimming cost V 6 bases and J 4 bases, with 21 bases left between them. Germline V lookup: CDR1 SGHRS, CDR2 YFSETQ. The CDR3 extends over 16 amino acids. The CDR3 sequence is CASTRGSTATSDTQYF. The DNA of the CDR3 is TGCGCCAGCACCCGGGGGTCAACAGCGACTTCAGATACGCAGTATTTT.

This rearrangement joins TRBV6-5 to TRBJ1-6; no reliable D call. The CDR3 is made up of 14 amino acids. Trimming cost V 7 bases and J 7 bases, with 14 bases left between them. Looked up from germline, CDR1 is MNHEY and CDR2 is SVGAGI. DNA of the CDR3: TGTGCCAGCAAGACGGGATCCTTCAATTCACCCCTCCACTTT. Amino acids: CASKTGSFNSPLHF.

CDR3 nucleotides: TGTGCCAGCAGAAAAGGGCCGGGACAACACTATGGCTACACCTTC. This gives the protein CASRKGPGQHYGYTF. This chain uses TRBV6-5 with TRBJ1-2; D perhaps matches TRBD1 (6 bases). This CDR3 is 15 amino acids long. Germline-derived CDR1 and CDR2 are MNHEY and SVGAGI. The ends were cut back, 6 bases at V and 3 bases at J, with 17 bases in the middle.

The gene calls are TRBV21-1 and TRBJ1-5. TRBV21-1 is tagged as a pseudogene. The CDR3 loop spans 18 amino acids. The CDR3 sequence is CASSKAGEVTSSNQPQHF. CDR3 coding DNA: TGTGCCAGCAGCAAGGCCGGGGAGGTTACGTCGAGCAATCAGCCCCAGCATTTT.

The CDR3 here is CASSQTVAASSYEQYF. CDR3 in DNA: TGTGCCAGTAGCCAAACGGTGGCGGCGAGCTCCTACGAGCAGTACTTC. The chain joins TRBV19 to TRBJ2-7; D gene unclear. CDR1 LNHDA and CDR2 SQIVND come from the germline V gene (reference sequence). Trimming removed 6 bases at V and 0 bases at J, with 18 bases between. The CDR3 is 16 amino acids. The whole variable domain, filled in from reference TRBV19 and TRBJ2-7, reads DGGITQSPKYLFRKEGQNVTLSCEQNLNHDAMYWYRQDPGQGLRLIYYSQIVNDFQKGDIAEGYSVSREKKESFPLTVTSAQKNPTAFYLCASSQTVAASSYEQYFGPGTRLTVT.

This chain uses TRBV2 with TRBJ2-3; the D gene is possibly TRBD1 (5 bases). Germline values: CDR1 SNHLY, CDR2 FYNNEI. This CDR3 contains 16 residues. Trimming pared 5 bases from V and 2 bases from J, leaving 17 bases between. CDR3: CASSSLGRADTDTQYF. The CDR3 DNA sequence: TGTGCCAGCAGTTCATTGGGCAGGGCTGACACAGATACGCAGTATTTT.

This clone was observed a few times. The V gene is TRBV9, the J gene TRBJ1-1; perhaps TRBD1 as D (5 bases). The CDR3 is 15 amino acids. CDR1 is SGDLS, CDR2 YYNGEE, per germline. Trimming left V 0 bases short and J 4 bases short, with 13 bases between. The CDR3 nucleotides read TGTGCCAGCAGCGTAGTGTCGTCAGGGAGCACTGAAGCTTTCTTT. As protein: CASSVVSSGSTEAFF.

This clone is a singleton in its sample. V gene TRBV9 combines with J gene TRBJ2-3; 12 positions agree with TRBD2. The CDR3 has 16 residues. Trimming took 5 bases from V and 0 from J; bases not matched to a gene: 4. Germline lookup yields CDR1 SGDLS and CDR2 YYNGEE. The CDR3 loop is CASSSGLAGSTDTQYF. The CDR3 DNA is TGTGCCAGCAGTTCTGGACTAGCGGGGAGCACAGATACGCAGTATTTT.

Concerning this clone: Other DNA sequences of this sample code for an identical CDR3. The chain is built from TRBV27 and TRBJ2-1; no clear D. The CDR3 covers 12 residues. Germline CDR1 is MNHEY and CDR2 is SMNVEV (reference sequence). Trimming removed 2 bases from V and 3 bases from J, with 2 bases in between. The DNA of the CDR3 is TGTGCCAGCAGTTTAAACTACAATGAGCAGTTCTTC. Its protein is CASSLNYNEQFF.

The chain employs TRBV15 and TRBJ2-5; maybe TRBD1 (5 bases). Deletions cut 0 bases from V and 1 base from J, with 15 bases between. The CDR3 extends over 17 amino acids. Per the germline V gene, CDR1 is LNHNV and CDR2 is YYDKDF (reference sequence). CDR3 amino acids: CATSRDRMGQSQETQYF. The DNA of the CDR3 is TGTGCCACCAGCAGAGATCGGATGGGGCAGAGCCAAGAGACCCAGTACTTC.

The CDR3 nucleotides read TGTGCCAGTAGTATCCTTGGCGGGACCCAGTACTTC. Protein product: CASSILGGTQYF. J is TRBJ2-5 and V is TRBV19; no reliable D call. CDR1 is LNHDA and CDR2 is SQIVND in the germline V gene (reference sequence). V lost 3 bases, J lost 7 bases, and 9 bases lay in between. The CDR3 totals 12 residues.